This T cell receptor beta chain was identified in a study of T-cell reconstitution after alpha-beta-depleted transplantation in children. Trimming shortened V by 5 bases and J by 1 base, and 9 bases separated the two germline ends. Germline V gene data show CDR1 as SEHNR and CDR2 as FQNEAQ (reference sequence). The length of the CDR3 is 13 residues. This clonotype has ten or more counts. Library preparation (for TCRbeta) was performed with unique molecular identifiers. TCRdb reprocessed the PCR reads via MiXCR and lists one record per CDR3 protein. This table has about 610,000 distinct CDR3 sequences, roughly a tenth appearing once.

This TCR came from a human donor who donated a stem cell graft to a child with acute myeloid leukemia. This chain uses TRBV7-9 with TRBJ2-7, with no clear D. Source: PBMCs from the stem cell graft donor, taken from the stem cell graft. The CDR3 loop is CASSRDKSYEQYF. The DNA for the CDR3 is TGTGCCAGCAGCCGTGACAAATCCTACGAGCAGTACTTC.